This T cell receptor beta chain was sequenced during a study of T cells in Graves' hyperthyroidism and ophthalmopathy. V was pared by 7 bases and J by 3 bases, with 8 bases of the junction left unmatched. CDR3 length: 14 amino acids. RNA transcripts served as the template for amplifying TCR beta CDR3 regions. HTBI primers drove first-round RT-PCR of the TCR CDR3. One entry per CDR3 protein results from TCRdb running MiXCR on the multiplex PCR reads. The sample carries 300,000 to 500,000 distinct CDR3 sequences, more than 13% recorded once. Findings and limits, study-wide: The blood repertoire included most of the expanded thyroid clonotypes above 0.001. Before onset, ophthalmopathy was predicted by the model a median roughly 6.8 months earlier.

There are many counts of this clonotype. Its antigen is not known. Ophthalmopathy cases scored 3 or more on the Clinical Activity Score and 4 or more on NOSPECS grade, with duration below 3 months. The rearrangement uses TRBV12-3 or TRBV12-4 and TRBJ2-7; TRBD2 matches at 8 bases. This receptor was obtained from a man in his fifties with Graves' ophthalmopathy. Sequencing was done on a sample of blood. For the CDR3, the DNA is TGTGCCAGCAAACTAGGGCTAGCGGGCTACGAGCAGTACTTC. It is translated as CASKLGLAGYEQYF.